A selection of T cell receptor beta chains follows, all from one sample in a study of cytomegalovirus exposure and HLA in healthy donors. The method was immunoSEQ multiplex PCR; TCRdb's version includes in-frame clones alone and lacks a portion of them. The repertoire holds about 130,000 clones, with approximately 80% as singletons. What was sequenced was PBMCs. These receptors were obtained from a girl under 10 years old in good health and CMV-seronegative. CDR3s include the opening cysteine and the closing phenylalanine or tryptophan. The order of the fields is V gene, clone size, J gene, D gene, CDR3 protein, CDR3 DNA. A D gene is named only where the DNA matches it firmly. Clone size is not always given. Where it is, it says once, few, many or a class for expanded clones.

V: TRBV6-1
size: -
J: TRBJ2-1
D: TRBD1
CDR3: CASSASWVGTGFDEQFF
DNA: TGTGCCAGCAGTGCATCTTGGGTCGGGACAGGGTTCGATGAGCAGTTCTTC

V: TRBV4-1
size: -
J: TRBJ2-3
D: -
CDR3: CASSQESTLGLAYADTQYF
DNA: TGCGCCAGCAGCCAAGAATCGACTCTAGGGCTAGCGTACGCAGATACGCAGTATTTT

V: TRBV6-6
size: few
J: TRBJ2-7
D: -
CDR3: CASSYAVSEQYF
DNA: TGTGCCAGCAGTTACGCGGTGAGCGAGCAGTACTTC

V: TRBV27
size: -
J: TRBJ2-7
D: TRBD2
CDR3: CASSLKSGILKQYF
DNA: TGTGCCAGCAGTTTGAAAAGCGGGATTCTGAAGCAGTACTTC

V: TRBV27
size: once
J: TRBJ2-7
D: -
CDR3: CATRGLQPYEQYF
DNA: TGTGCCACCCGGGGACTTCAACCATACGAGCAGTACTTC

V: TRBV7-7
size: -
J: TRBJ2-5
D: -
CDR3: CASSQTGNRGETQYF
DNA: TGTGCCAGCAGCCAAACCGGGAATCGGGGGGAGACCCAGTACTTC

V: TRBV4-2
size: -
J: TRBJ1-2
D: TRBD1
CDR3: CASSPGQGTANYGYTF
DNA: TGTGCCAGCAGTCCTGGACAGGGAACAGCTAACTATGGCTACACCTTC

V: TRBV6-6
size: -
J: TRBJ1-3
D: -
CDR3: CASSYPTVSGNTIYF
DNA: TGTGCCAGCAGTTACCCGACTGTCTCTGGAAACACCATATATTTT

V: TRBV19
size: -
J: TRBJ1-5
D: -
CDR3: CASSKTTYSNQPQHF
DNA: TGTGCCAGTAGCAAGACTACCTATAGCAATCAGCCCCAGCATTTT

V: TRBV9
size: -
J: TRBJ1-2
D: TRBD1
CDR3: CASSDPRGQGPYGYTF
DNA: TGTGCCAGCAGCGATCCGAGGGGACAGGGCCCCTATGGCTACACCTTC

V: TRBV9
size: -
J: TRBJ1-1
D: TRBD1
CDR3: CASSVWDRNTEAFF
DNA: TGTGCCAGCAGCGTCTGGGACAGGAACACTGAAGCTTTCTTT

V: TRBV4-2
size: -
J: TRBJ2-7
D: TRBD2
CDR3: CASSQVGPGLAGGYEQYF
DNA: TGTGCCAGCAGCCAAGTTGGGCCGGGGCTAGCGGGAGGTTACGAGCAGTACTTC

V: TRBV4-2
size: -
J: TRBJ2-1
D: -
CDR3: CASSQDDGDASDEQFF
DNA: TGTGCCAGCAGCCAAGATGACGGCGATGCTAGCGATGAGCAGTTCTTC

V: TRBV23-1
size: few
J: TRBJ1-6
D: -
CDR3: CASSQSLGRASSPLHF
DNA: TGCGCCAGCAGTCAATCCCTGGGCAGGGCGTCCTCACCCCTCCACTTT

V: TRBV5-8
size: -
J: TRBJ2-7
D: -
CDR3: CASSFVGAASYEQYF
DNA: TGTGCCAGCAGCTTCGTGGGAGCAGCATCCTACGAGCAGTACTTC

V: TRBV9
size: once
J: TRBJ2-1
D: -
CDR3: CASSVEPGNNEQFF
DNA: TGTGCCAGCAGCGTAGAGCCGGGGAACAATGAGCAGTTCTTC

V: TRBV7-2
size: -
J: TRBJ1-1
D: -
CDR3: CASSFHSGEAFF
DNA: TGTGCCAGCAGCTTCCACTCGGGAGAAGCTTTCTTT

V: TRBV4-3
size: -
J: TRBJ2-5
D: -
CDR3: CASSPSVAQGWETQYF
DNA: TGCGCCAGCAGCCCCTCCGTCGCTCAGGGGTGGGAGACCCAGTACTTC

V: TRBV7-9
size: -
J: TRBJ1-6
D: -
CDR3: CASSLGTGNHNSPLHF
DNA: TGTGCCAGCAGCTTAGGTACAGGGAATCACAATTCACCCCTCCACTTT

V: TRBV5-1
size: few
J: TRBJ1-4
D: -
CDR3: CASRTGTANEKLFF
DNA: TGCGCCAGCAGAACAGGAACAGCTAATGAAAAACTGTTTTTT

V: TRBV20-1
size: -
J: TRBJ1-1
D: -
CDR3: CSARDFPGDFF
DNA: TGCAGTGCTAGAGATTTCCCAGGGGATTTCTTT

V: TRBV19
size: -
J: TRBJ1-4
D: -
CDR3: CASSIGAAATNEKLFF
DNA: TGTGCCAGTAGTATAGGAGCCGCTGCAACTAATGAAAAACTGTTTTTT

V: TRBV4-1
size: once
J: TRBJ1-6
D: -
CDR3: CASSREAGNSPLHF
DNA: TGCGCCAGCAGCCGGGAGGCGGGTAATTCACCCCTCCACTTT

V: TRBV9
size: -
J: TRBJ2-1
D: -
CDR3: CASSTRGGSGYNEQFF
DNA: TGTGCCAGCAGCACCAGAGGAGGGTCTGGATACAATGAGCAGTTCTTC

V: TRBV6-5
size: -
J: TRBJ2-5
D: -
CDR3: CASSRSAGQVTQYF
DNA: TGTGCCAGCAGTCGTTCAGCGGGACAGGTGACCCAGTACTTC

V: TRBV7-9
size: -
J: TRBJ2-1
D: TRBD2
CDR3: CASSVGLAEYNEQFF
DNA: TGTGCCAGCAGCGTGGGACTAGCGGAATACAATGAGCAGTTCTTC

V: TRBV9
size: -
J: TRBJ2-1
D: TRBD2
CDR3: CASGSGGANEQFF
DNA: TGTGCCAGCGGTAGCGGGGGGGCCAATGAGCAGTTCTTC

V: TRBV7-2
size: -
J: TRBJ1-1
D: -
CDR3: CASSIYHGGGNTEAFF
DNA: TGTGCCAGCAGCATATATCACGGGGGAGGAAACACTGAAGCTTTCTTT